What follows is one T cell receptor beta chain and its context. Its cognate antigen is unknown. The record originates from a study of early stage breast cancer tumors. Study context: Most invasive tumors, about 80% of the 16, were ER+/PR+/HER2-. Among around twelve ER+/PR+/HER2- tumors, eight were ductal, four lobular.

The study, taken as a whole, reports: Tumor and normal breast were distinguished via blood comparison in about 90% of the 16 patients.

Germline V gene data show CDR1 as KGHSH and CDR2 as LQKENI. The CDR3 consists of 15 residues. J gave up 6 bases and V 2 bases, and 3 bases lay outside the gene matches. This table comes from immunoSEQ multiplex PCR, and its TCRdb copy is limited to in-frame clones, with some not included. The repertoire holds 25,000 to 30,000 clones, with around three fifths as singletons. This chain links TRBV18 with TRBJ1-4, with 10 bases matching TRBD1. This clonotype originated in a person in their fifties with breast cancer. Specimen: breast tumor tissue. CDR3 loop: CASSPGQGGDEKLFF. The CDR3 DNA sequence: TGTGCCAGCTCACCAGGACAGGGGGGAGATGAAAAACTGTTTTTT. Using reference TRBV18 and TRBJ1-4 for the parts outside the CDR3, the full variable domain is NAGVMQNPRHLVRRRGQEARLRCSPMKGHSHVYWYRQLPEEGLKFMVYLQKENIIDESGMPKERFSAEFPKEGPSILRIQQVVRGDSAAYFCASSPGQGGDEKLFFGSGTQLSVL.